Sequencing of this TCR beta chain was carried out in a study of siplizumab effects on memory and regulatory T cells. Assays captured around 92,000 TCR templates per sample. Clones were sequenced by immunoSEQ multiplex PCR, and TCRdb holds only the in-frame ones, with some missing. The table shows tens of thousands of clones, with 87% occurring only once. This clone was detected a few times. Its antigen is undetermined. General observations from the study: Memory cells that were CD4+ and unstimulated gave rise to alloreactive sequences, which siplizumab significantly reduced. Proliferating siplizumab-culture Tregs lacked confirmation of suppressive function. Of the alloreactive clones, only a minor fraction mapped to unstimulated subsets.

The CDR3 loop spans 15 amino acids. The germline V gene encodes CDR1 ENHRY and CDR2 SYGVKD. V lost 3 bases to trimming and J lost 0 bases, with 9 bases between them. The receptor's source is a human donor in good health. Input material: Tregs sorted from blood. The chain uses TRBV10-3 and TRBJ2-1, with D unclear. The CDR3 DNA follows: TGTGCCATCAGTGAAGGGCAGAGCTCCTACAATGAGCAGTTCTTC. It translates to CAISEGQSSYNEQFF.